This section outlines one TCR beta chain sequence together with its context. Its cognate antigen is unknown. Hyperthyroidism in the patients, aged 18 to 65, was newly diagnosed and under 2 months in duration. Patients having uncontrolled infection, another autoimmune disease, pregnancy or lactation were not included. PBMCs were obtained from about 9.9 ml fresh peripheral blood. Germline lookup yields CDR1 DFQATT and CDR2 SNEGSKA (reference sequence). The CDR3 consists of 13 residues. With 7 bases removed from V and 6 bases from J, the gap between germline ends came to 16 bases. The sample comes from a study of T cells in Graves' hyperthyroidism and ophthalmopathy. Study results and limitations: Ophthalmopathy got predicted by the model a median about six months before its onset.

Regions amplified from RNA transcripts were the TCR beta CDR3 regions. The TCR CDR3 first-round RT-PCR relied on the HTBI primer set. Using its own MiXCR run on the multiplex PCR reads, TCRdb lists one record per CDR3 protein. The sample yields 600,000 to 850,000 distinct CDR3 sequences, 18% seen once. The source is a woman aged 45-65 years with Graves' hyperthyroidism that later progressed to Graves' ophthalmopathy. Sequences were obtained from blood. V gene TRBV20-1 combines with J gene TRBJ2-1; tentatively, D is TRBD1 or TRBD2 (6 bases each). The CDR3 is CSVSVGGPNEQFF. The CDR3 nucleotides are TGCAGTGTTAGTGTAGGGGGGCCCAATGAGCAGTTCTTC.